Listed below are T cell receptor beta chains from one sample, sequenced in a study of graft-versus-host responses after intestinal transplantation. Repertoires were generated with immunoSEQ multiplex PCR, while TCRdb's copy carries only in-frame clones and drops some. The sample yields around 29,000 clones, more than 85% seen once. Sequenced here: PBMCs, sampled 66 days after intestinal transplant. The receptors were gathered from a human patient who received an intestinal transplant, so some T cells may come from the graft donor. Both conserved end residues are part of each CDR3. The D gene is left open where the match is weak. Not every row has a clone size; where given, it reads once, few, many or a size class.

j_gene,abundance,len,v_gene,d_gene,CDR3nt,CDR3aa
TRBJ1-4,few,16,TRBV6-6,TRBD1,TGTGCCAGCAGTCCGACTTTGACAGGGGGACGTGAAAAACTGTTTTTT,CASSPTLTGGREKLFF
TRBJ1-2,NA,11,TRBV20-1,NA,TGCAGTGCTCGCCCAGGGCTCGGCTACACCTTC,CSARPGLGYTF
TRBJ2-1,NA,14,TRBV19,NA,TGTGCCAGTAGCACAACGACAGGCTACAATGAGCAGTTCTTC,CASSTTTGYNEQFF
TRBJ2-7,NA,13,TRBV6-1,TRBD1,TGTGCCAGCAGTGAAGTTAGGGGGCGCGAGCAGTACTTC,CASSEVRGREQYF
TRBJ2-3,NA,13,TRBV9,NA,TGTGCCAGCAGCGTAATAGAAACAGATACGCAGTATTTT,CASSVIETDTQYF
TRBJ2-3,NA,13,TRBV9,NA,TGTGCCAGCAGCGTTTGGTTAACAGATACGCAGTATTTT,CASSVWLTDTQYF
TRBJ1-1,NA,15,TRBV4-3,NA,TGCGCCAGCAGCCAAGACCGGGGCCTGAACACTGAAGCTTTCTTT,CASSQDRGLNTEAFF
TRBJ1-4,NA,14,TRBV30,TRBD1,TGTGCCTGGGGCCCCGGGACAGGGGATGAAAAACTGTTTTTT,CAWGPGTGDEKLFF
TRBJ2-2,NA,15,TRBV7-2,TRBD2,TGTGCCAGCAGCCTACTAGCGGGGGACACCGGGGAGCTGTTTTTT,CASSLLAGDTGELFF
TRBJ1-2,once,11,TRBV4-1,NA,TGCGCCAGCAGCCAAGGTTCTGGCTACACCTTC,CASSQGSGYTF
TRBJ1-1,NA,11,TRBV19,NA,TGTGCCACCAACGGGGGGACTGAAGCTTTCTTT,CATNGGTEAFF
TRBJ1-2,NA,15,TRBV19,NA,TGTGCCAGTAGTTTCGTGGGGACACCAAACTATGGCTACACCTTC,CASSFVGTPNYGYTF
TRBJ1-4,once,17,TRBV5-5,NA,TGTGCCAGCAGCTTGGAAGGGTTACTGAGGTATAATGAAAAACTGTTTTTT,CASSLEGLLRYNEKLFF
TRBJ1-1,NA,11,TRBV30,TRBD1,TGTGCCTGGAGTAGTTACAGGGGAGCTTTCTTT,CAWSSYRGAFF
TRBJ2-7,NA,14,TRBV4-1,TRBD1,TGCGCCAGCAGTCCCGGGACAGACTACTACGAGCAGTACTTC,CASSPGTDYYEQYF
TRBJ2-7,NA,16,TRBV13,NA,TGTGCCAGCAGCTTATGGCGGGACCTGGGATTTTACGAGCAGTACTTC,CASSLWRDLGFYEQYF
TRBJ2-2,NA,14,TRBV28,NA,TGTGCCAGCAGTTTCGCAGGGACTCCCGGGGAGCTGTTTTTT,CASSFAGTPGELFF
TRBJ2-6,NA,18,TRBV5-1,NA,TGCGCCAGCAGCTCGGCAGGACACCTCAACTCTGGGGCCAACGTCCTGACTTTC,CASSSAGHLNSGANVLTF
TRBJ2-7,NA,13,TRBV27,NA,TGTGCCAGCATGCTAACATTGAACTACGAGCAGTACTTC,CASMLTLNYEQYF
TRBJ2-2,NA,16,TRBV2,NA,TGTGCCAGCAGTATCGACCACTACGCGAACACCGGGGAGCTGTTTTTT,CASSIDHYANTGELFF
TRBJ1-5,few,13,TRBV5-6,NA,TGTGCCAGCAGCCTGGTGGGAAATCAGCCCCAGCATTTT,CASSLVGNQPQHF
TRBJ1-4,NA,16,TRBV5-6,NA,TGTGCCAGCAGCTTAGGCCCGACAGCAACTAATGAAAAACTGTTTTTT,CASSLGPTATNEKLFF
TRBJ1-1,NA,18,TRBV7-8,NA,TGTGCCAGCAGCTTATTTTTTTTTGGAATGCAGGGAGACACTGAAGCTTTCTTT,CASSLFFFGMQGDTEAFF
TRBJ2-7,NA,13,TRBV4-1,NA,TGCGCCAGCAGCCCCGTGGGGAACTACGAGCAGTACTTC,CASSPVGNYEQYF
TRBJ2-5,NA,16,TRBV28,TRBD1,TGTGCCAGCAGTCTAATAGCTGACAGGGTTCCTTGGACCCAGTACTTC,CASSLIADRVPWTQYF
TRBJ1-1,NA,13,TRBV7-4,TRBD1,TGTGCCAGCAGCTTCGACAGGGGAGGTGAAGCTTTCTTT,CASSFDRGGEAFF
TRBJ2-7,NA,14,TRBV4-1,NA,TGCGCCAGCAGCCTATCAAACAGGGAGGGTGAGCAGTACTTC,CASSLSNREGEQYF
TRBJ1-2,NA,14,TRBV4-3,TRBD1,TGCGCCAGCAGCCAAGATAGGGACAGGGATGGCTACACCTTC,CASSQDRDRDGYTF
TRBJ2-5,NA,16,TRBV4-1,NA,TGCGCCAGCAGCCAAGATCCTCCAGGGGAATTGGAGACCCAGTACTTC,CASSQDPPGELETQYF
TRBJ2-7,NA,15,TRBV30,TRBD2,TGTGCCTGGAGTGTAGGAGCGGGAGGGGCCTACGAGCAGTACTTC,CAWSVGAGGAYEQYF
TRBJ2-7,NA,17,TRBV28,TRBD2,TGTGCCAGCAGTTTATTGAGGGGTGTCAGGCGGGAGATCTGGCAGTACTTC,CASSLLRGVRREIWQYF
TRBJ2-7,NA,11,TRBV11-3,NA,TGTGCCAGCAGCCCAGGGGACGAGCAGTACTTC,CASSPGDEQYF
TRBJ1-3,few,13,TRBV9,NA,TGTGCCAGCAGTCGGACAACTGGAAACACCATATATTTT,CASSRTTGNTIYF
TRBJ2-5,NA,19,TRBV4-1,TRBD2,TGCGCCAGCAGCCAAGATCGCACTAGCGGGGGGCCCACCGGAGAGACCCAGTACTTC,CASSQDRTSGGPTGETQYF
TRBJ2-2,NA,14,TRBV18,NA,TGTGCCAGCTTACCAGACAGTGACACCGGGGAGCTGTTTTTT,CASLPDSDTGELFF
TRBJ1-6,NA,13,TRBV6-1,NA,TGTGCCAGCAGTGACAGGGATAATTCACCCCTCCACTTT,CASSDRDNSPLHF
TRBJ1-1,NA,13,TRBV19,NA,TGTGCCAGAGGGGCGTCCTTGGACACTGAAGCTTTCTTT,CARGASLDTEAFF
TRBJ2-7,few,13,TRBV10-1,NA,TGCGCCAGCAGTGCCGGACTAAACTACGAGCAGTACTTC,CASSAGLNYEQYF
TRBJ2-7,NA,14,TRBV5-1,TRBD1,TGCGCCAGCAGCTTCAGGGGGCGGGCCTACGAGCAGTACTTC,CASSFRGRAYEQYF
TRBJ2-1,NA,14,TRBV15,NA,TGTGCCACCACCCCGAGGGGGGTAGGGTATGAGCAGTTCTTC,CATTPRGVGYEQFF
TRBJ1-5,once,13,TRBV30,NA,TGTGCCTGGAGTGCCCAACATAATCAGCCCCAGCATTTT,CAWSAQHNQPQHF
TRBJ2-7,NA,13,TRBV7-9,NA,TGTGCCAGCAGCTTAGCTATCAGCTACGAGCAGTACTTC,CASSLAISYEQYF
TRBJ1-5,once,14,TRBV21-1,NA,TGTGCCAGCACCATACTCGAGGGATATCAGCCCCAGCATTTT,CASTILEGYQPQHF
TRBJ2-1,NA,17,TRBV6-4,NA,TGTGCCAGCAGTCCGATCGGGGGGCCGTACTCCTACAATGAGCAGTTCTTC,CASSPIGGPYSYNEQFF
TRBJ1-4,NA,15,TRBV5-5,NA,TGTGCCAGCAGCTTGGAAGGGAGAGGGAATGAAAAACTGTTTTTT,CASSLEGRGNEKLFF
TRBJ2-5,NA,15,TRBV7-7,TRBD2,TGTGCCAGCAGCTTAGGTAGCGGGGGAACAGAGACCCAGTACTTC,CASSLGSGGTETQYF
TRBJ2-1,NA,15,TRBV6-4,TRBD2,TGTGCCAGCAGTGAGGGACTAGCGGGAGACAATGAGCAGTTCTTC,CASSEGLAGDNEQFF
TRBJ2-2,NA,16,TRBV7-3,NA,TGTGCCAGCAGCTTAATCTCGCTATCGGGCCCCGGGGAGCTGTTTTTT,CASSLISLSGPGELFF
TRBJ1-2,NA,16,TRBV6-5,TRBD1,TGTGCCAGCAGTTACTCGTTAGAGACAGGGCACTATGGCTACACCTTC,CASSYSLETGHYGYTF
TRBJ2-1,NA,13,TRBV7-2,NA,TGTGCCAGCAGCCACGACTTATACGATGAGCAGTTCTTC,CASSHDLYDEQFF
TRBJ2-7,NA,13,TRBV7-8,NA,TGTGCCAGCACCGCGGGACAGACCTACGAGCAGTACTTC,CASTAGQTYEQYF
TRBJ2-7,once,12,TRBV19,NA,TGTGCCAGTAGTATAGGTGGGACCGAGCAGTACTTC,CASSIGGTEQYF
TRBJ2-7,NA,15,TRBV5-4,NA,TGTGCCAGCAGCCCGGGAGCGGAGAACACCTACGAGCAGTACTTC,CASSPGAENTYEQYF
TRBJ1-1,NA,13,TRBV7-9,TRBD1,TGTGCCAGCAGCCAAGGGGGCCCCTCTGAAGCTTTCTTT,CASSQGGPSEAFF
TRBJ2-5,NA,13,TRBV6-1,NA,TGTGCCAGCACCGCGAGTATGACGGAGACCCAGTACTTC,CASTASMTETQYF
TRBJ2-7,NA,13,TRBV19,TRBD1,TGTGCCAGTAGTGCAGGGACAGAAGACGAGCAGTACTTC,CASSAGTEDEQYF